These T cell receptor beta chains were read from a single sample in a study of blood T cell repertoires in COVID-19. Some clones are missing from TCRdb's copy, which holds only in-frame ones; the method was immunoSEQ multiplex PCR. The sample holds about 59,000 clones, around 80% seen once. Material: peripheral blood. The receptors come from a man in his sixties with acute or convalescent COVID-19. Each CDR3 is given with its conserved first and last residue. Fields, in order: D gene, J gene, clone size, CDR3 length, V gene, CDR3 DNA, CDR3 protein. The D gene is left open where the match is weak. Size tells how often a clone was seen (once, few, many) or the class of an expanded clone, and some rows leave it out.

d_call: NA; j_call: TRBJ2-7; clone_size: NA; cdr3_length: 13; v_call: TRBV5-1; cdr3_nt: TGCGCCAGCAGCTCGGACAGCTCCTACGAGCAGTACTTC; cdr3_aa: CASSSDSSYEQYF
d_call: NA; j_call: TRBJ2-5; clone_size: NA; cdr3_length: 14; v_call: TRBV9; cdr3_nt: TGTGCCAGCAGCGTAGCAGAGGGAGGAGAGACCCAGTACTTC; cdr3_aa: CASSVAEGGETQYF
d_call: NA; j_call: TRBJ2-3; clone_size: NA; cdr3_length: 16; v_call: TRBV28; cdr3_nt: TGTGCCAGCAGTCCTCAAATGGCGGGGATCACAGATACGCAGTATTTT; cdr3_aa: CASSPQMAGITDTQYF
d_call: NA; j_call: TRBJ2-5; clone_size: NA; cdr3_length: 15; v_call: TRBV28; cdr3_nt: TGTGCCAGCAGTTCCCCCGGGGCAGGAGGGGAGACCCAGTACTTC; cdr3_aa: CASSSPGAGGETQYF
d_call: NA; j_call: TRBJ1-2; clone_size: NA; cdr3_length: 15; v_call: TRBV4-3; cdr3_nt: TGCGCCAGCAGCCAAGCTGCTGGCGGGGGCTATGGCTACACCTTC; cdr3_aa: CASSQAAGGGYGYTF
d_call: NA; j_call: TRBJ1-3; clone_size: many; cdr3_length: 14; v_call: TRBV5-4; cdr3_nt: TGTGCCAGCAGCCCAGGGGTCTCTGGAAACACCATATATTTT; cdr3_aa: CASSPGVSGNTIYF
d_call: NA; j_call: TRBJ1-1; clone_size: NA; cdr3_length: 14; v_call: TRBV9; cdr3_nt: TGTGCCAGCAGCTCCGGACTCTTACTCCGTGAAGCTTTCTTT; cdr3_aa: CASSSGLLLREAFF
d_call: NA; j_call: TRBJ2-3; clone_size: NA; cdr3_length: 14; v_call: TRBV30; cdr3_nt: TGTGCCTGGAGTGTAAGGGTGCGGGCCGACACGCAGTATTTT; cdr3_aa: CAWSVRVRADTQYF
d_call: TRBD1; j_call: TRBJ2-3; clone_size: NA; cdr3_length: 13; v_call: TRBV11-2; cdr3_nt: TGTGCCAGCAGTCCGACAGGGGGAGATACGCAGTATTTT; cdr3_aa: CASSPTGGDTQYF
d_call: NA; j_call: TRBJ2-7; clone_size: few; cdr3_length: 14; v_call: TRBV7-9; cdr3_nt: TGTGCCAGCAGCTTAGTAACTAGAAGCTACGAGCAGTACTTC; cdr3_aa: CASSLVTRSYEQYF
d_call: TRBD1; j_call: TRBJ2-2; clone_size: NA; cdr3_length: 14; v_call: TRBV19; cdr3_nt: TGTGCCAGTAGTATTAACAGGGGGTCCGGGGAGCTGTTTTTT; cdr3_aa: CASSINRGSGELFF
d_call: NA; j_call: TRBJ2-5; clone_size: NA; cdr3_length: 13; v_call: TRBV12-3/TRBV12-4; cdr3_nt: TGTGCCAGCAGTTTGGGGAGGGGGGAGACCCAGTACTTC; cdr3_aa: CASSLGRGETQYF
d_call: NA; j_call: TRBJ1-4; clone_size: NA; cdr3_length: 12; v_call: TRBV3-1/TRBV3-2; cdr3_nt: TGTGCCAGCAGCCAATCCGACCGGGACTTGTTTTTT; cdr3_aa: CASSQSDRDLFF
d_call: TRBD2; j_call: TRBJ2-1; clone_size: NA; cdr3_length: 15; v_call: TRBV9; cdr3_nt: TGTGCCAGCAGCGCCGGGACTAGCGGGAGAGACGAGCAGTTCTTC; cdr3_aa: CASSAGTSGRDEQFF
d_call: TRBD1; j_call: TRBJ2-1; clone_size: NA; cdr3_length: 16; v_call: TRBV6-5; cdr3_nt: TGTGCCAGCAGTTACTCCAGAAAACAGGGGGTAGGTGAGCAGTTCTTC; cdr3_aa: CASSYSRKQGVGEQFF
d_call: TRBD1; j_call: TRBJ1-6; clone_size: NA; cdr3_length: 21; v_call: TRBV3-1/TRBV3-2; cdr3_nt: TGTGCCAGCAGCCAAGATACGGTAGATGAGACAGGGGACGGGGCGCATTCACCCCTCCACTTT; cdr3_aa: CASSQDTVDETGDGAHSPLHF
d_call: TRBD2; j_call: TRBJ2-1; clone_size: NA; cdr3_length: 15; v_call: TRBV6-2/TRBV6-3; cdr3_nt: TGTGCCAGCAGTTCCCCGGGACTAGCCTACAATGAGCAGTTCTTC; cdr3_aa: CASSSPGLAYNEQFF
d_call: TRBD1; j_call: TRBJ1-2; clone_size: NA; cdr3_length: 12; v_call: TRBV6-6; cdr3_nt: TGTGCCAGCAGCAGACAGGGTGATGGCTACACCTTC; cdr3_aa: CASSRQGDGYTF
d_call: NA; j_call: TRBJ2-3; clone_size: NA; cdr3_length: 19; v_call: TRBV11-2; cdr3_nt: TGTGCCAGCAGCCGGGGACGCCCCGGGACTTCAACTCACATCGATACGCAGTATTTT; cdr3_aa: CASSRGRPGTSTHIDTQYF
d_call: NA; j_call: TRBJ2-7; clone_size: NA; cdr3_length: 14; v_call: TRBV7-2; cdr3_nt: TGTGCCAGCAGCTTTGAGAGAAGCTCCTACGAGCAGTACTTC; cdr3_aa: CASSFERSSYEQYF
d_call: NA; j_call: TRBJ1-4; clone_size: NA; cdr3_length: 14; v_call: TRBV30; cdr3_nt: TGTGCCTGGGTCCCCCGGGGTACAGATGAAAAACTGTTTTTT; cdr3_aa: CAWVPRGTDEKLFF
d_call: NA; j_call: TRBJ1-3; clone_size: NA; cdr3_length: 13; v_call: TRBV28; cdr3_nt: TGTGCCAGCAGCCTCTCGGCTGGAAACACCATATATTTT; cdr3_aa: CASSLSAGNTIYF
d_call: NA; j_call: TRBJ1-4; clone_size: NA; cdr3_length: 14; v_call: TRBV5-6; cdr3_nt: TGTGCCAGCAGCTTGGGCCCGGAGGTGGAAAAACTGTTTTTT; cdr3_aa: CASSLGPEVEKLFF
d_call: NA; j_call: TRBJ2-2; clone_size: NA; cdr3_length: 18; v_call: TRBV6-4; cdr3_nt: TGTGCCAGCAGTGACTCGATTACCGGTCCTGCGTTCACCGGGGAGCTGTTTTTT; cdr3_aa: CASSDSITGPAFTGELFF
d_call: NA; j_call: TRBJ1-2; clone_size: NA; cdr3_length: 14; v_call: TRBV10-2; cdr3_nt: TGCGCCAGCAGTGAAGACTTACTAAACTATGGCTACACCTTC; cdr3_aa: CASSEDLLNYGYTF
d_call: NA; j_call: TRBJ2-7; clone_size: NA; cdr3_length: 15; v_call: TRBV6-5; cdr3_nt: TGTGCCAGCAGTCGCAGCTGGCGGGGATCCTACGAGCAGTACTTC; cdr3_aa: CASSRSWRGSYEQYF
d_call: NA; j_call: TRBJ2-7; clone_size: once; cdr3_length: 14; v_call: TRBV7-2; cdr3_nt: TGTGCCAGCAGCTTAGAAGTGGTCGTCGGGGAGCAGTACTTC; cdr3_aa: CASSLEVVVGEQYF
d_call: NA; j_call: TRBJ1-2; clone_size: once; cdr3_length: 14; v_call: TRBV7-8; cdr3_nt: TGTGCCAGCAGCTTTGATCCACTCGACTATGGCTACACCTTC; cdr3_aa: CASSFDPLDYGYTF
d_call: NA; j_call: TRBJ2-1; clone_size: NA; cdr3_length: 14; v_call: TRBV28; cdr3_nt: TGTGCCAGCAGTCTCCTATTAGATACTAAAAAACAGTTCTTC; cdr3_aa: CASSLLLDTKKQFF
d_call: NA; j_call: TRBJ2-1; clone_size: NA; cdr3_length: 14; v_call: TRBV6-1; cdr3_nt: TGTGCCAGCAGTGAAGCGGGAGTGGCCAATGAGCAGTTCTTC; cdr3_aa: CASSEAGVANEQFF
d_call: NA; j_call: TRBJ1-1; clone_size: NA; cdr3_length: 14; v_call: TRBV4-2; cdr3_nt: TGTGCCAGCAGCCAAGTTAGGGACTACACTGAAGCTTTCTTT; cdr3_aa: CASSQVRDYTEAFF
d_call: TRBD2; j_call: TRBJ2-7; clone_size: NA; cdr3_length: 16; v_call: TRBV24-1; cdr3_nt: TGTGCCACCAGTGAAGGGACTAGCGGGTTCTCCTACGAGCAGTACTTC; cdr3_aa: CATSEGTSGFSYEQYF
d_call: TRBD2; j_call: TRBJ2-2; clone_size: NA; cdr3_length: 16; v_call: TRBV24-1; cdr3_nt: TGTGCCACGGGGACTAGCGGGAGGGCGGCGGCCGGGGAGCTGTTTTTT; cdr3_aa: CATGTSGRAAAGELFF
d_call: NA; j_call: TRBJ2-1; clone_size: NA; cdr3_length: 14; v_call: TRBV18; cdr3_nt: TGTGCCAGCTCACCGTCGGACAGTTACAATGAGCAGTTCTTC; cdr3_aa: CASSPSDSYNEQFF
d_call: TRBD1; j_call: TRBJ1-4; clone_size: NA; cdr3_length: 19; v_call: TRBV19; cdr3_nt: TGTGCCAGTAGTATAATGAAGTGGACAGGGAGGCTCACTAATGAAAAACTGTTTTTT; cdr3_aa: CASSIMKWTGRLTNEKLFF
d_call: NA; j_call: TRBJ2-3; clone_size: NA; cdr3_length: 18; v_call: TRBV1; cdr3_nt: TGCACCAGCAGCCAAGATCCGACTAGCGGGATAAGTACAGATACGCAGTATTTT; cdr3_aa: CTSSQDPTSGISTDTQYF
d_call: TRBD2; j_call: TRBJ2-3; clone_size: NA; cdr3_length: 16; v_call: TRBV4-3; cdr3_nt: TGCGCCAGCAGCCTCCGCGCTAGCGGGAGCGGGGATACGCAGTATTTT; cdr3_aa: CASSLRASGSGDTQYF
d_call: TRBD1; j_call: TRBJ1-2; clone_size: NA; cdr3_length: 16; v_call: TRBV18; cdr3_nt: TGTGCCAGCTCACGAGACCGGGACAGCTTTAACTATGGCTACACCTTC; cdr3_aa: CASSRDRDSFNYGYTF
d_call: TRBD1; j_call: TRBJ1-1; clone_size: NA; cdr3_length: 19; v_call: TRBV27; cdr3_nt: TGTGCCAGCAGTTTAGGTGGAGGGACAGGGATCTTTTTCAACACTGAAGCTTTCTTT; cdr3_aa: CASSLGGGTGIFFNTEAFF
d_call: NA; j_call: TRBJ1-1; clone_size: once; cdr3_length: 12; v_call: TRBV20-1; cdr3_nt: TGCAGTGCTAGTCCCGGGAACACTGAAGCTTTCTTT; cdr3_aa: CSASPGNTEAFF
d_call: NA; j_call: TRBJ2-5; clone_size: NA; cdr3_length: 14; v_call: TRBV27; cdr3_nt: TGTGCCAGCAGTTTCCGGGGGGCCCAAGAGACCCAGTACTTC; cdr3_aa: CASSFRGAQETQYF
d_call: NA; j_call: TRBJ1-1; clone_size: NA; cdr3_length: 14; v_call: TRBV7-8; cdr3_nt: TGTGCCAGCAGCGTAAGGGTGGGGGGAACTGAAGCTTTCTTT; cdr3_aa: CASSVRVGGTEAFF
d_call: NA; j_call: TRBJ2-1; clone_size: NA; cdr3_length: 14; v_call: TRBV19; cdr3_nt: TGTGCCAGTAGTACCCGGACTCTCTACAATGAGCAGTTCTTC; cdr3_aa: CASSTRTLYNEQFF
d_call: TRBD1; j_call: TRBJ1-3; clone_size: NA; cdr3_length: 15; v_call: TRBV19; cdr3_nt: TGTGCCAGTACTCGACAGGGGCAATTTGGAAACACCATATATTTT; cdr3_aa: CASTRQGQFGNTIYF
d_call: NA; j_call: TRBJ1-6; clone_size: NA; cdr3_length: 16; v_call: TRBV2; cdr3_nt: TGTGCCAGCAAATTCCAGGGGACCTCCTATAATTCACCCCTCCACTTT; cdr3_aa: CASKFQGTSYNSPLHF
d_call: NA; j_call: TRBJ2-2; clone_size: NA; cdr3_length: 14; v_call: TRBV10-3; cdr3_nt: TGTGCCATCAGCTTAGACTACCGGACCGGGGAGCTGTTTTTT; cdr3_aa: CAISLDYRTGELFF
d_call: NA; j_call: TRBJ1-5; clone_size: NA; cdr3_length: 15; v_call: TRBV28; cdr3_nt: TGTGCCAGCAGTTTTAACCCCTGGAGGAATCAGCCCCAGCATTTT; cdr3_aa: CASSFNPWRNQPQHF
d_call: NA; j_call: TRBJ1-5; clone_size: NA; cdr3_length: 13; v_call: TRBV12-3/TRBV12-4; cdr3_nt: TGTGCCAGCAGCGGACTCCCCGATCAGCCCCAGCATTTT; cdr3_aa: CASSGLPDQPQHF
d_call: NA; j_call: TRBJ2-3; clone_size: NA; cdr3_length: 16; v_call: TRBV19; cdr3_nt: TGTGCCAGTACTAATAGGGGGGGGACCAGCACAGATACGCAGTATTTT; cdr3_aa: CASTNRGGTSTDTQYF
d_call: NA; j_call: TRBJ1-6; clone_size: NA; cdr3_length: 15; v_call: TRBV5-1; cdr3_nt: TGCGCCAGCAGCTTGGATCCTGGGCTGGGTTCACCCCTCCACTTT; cdr3_aa: CASSLDPGLGSPLHF
d_call: NA; j_call: TRBJ2-7; clone_size: NA; cdr3_length: 17; v_call: TRBV3-1/TRBV3-2; cdr3_nt: TGTGCCAGCAGCCAAGATCTGGTGGGGGCTCTAATATACGAGCAGTACTTC; cdr3_aa: CASSQDLVGALIYEQYF
d_call: NA; j_call: TRBJ1-3; clone_size: NA; cdr3_length: 15; v_call: TRBV2; cdr3_nt: TGTGCCATCCGCCCCGGCGGCTTCTCTGGAAACACCATATATTTT; cdr3_aa: CAIRPGGFSGNTIYF
d_call: TRBD1; j_call: TRBJ2-2; clone_size: few; cdr3_length: 15; v_call: TRBV5-1; cdr3_nt: TGCGCCAGCAGCCCACGGACAGGGGCCACCGGGGAGCTGTTTTTT; cdr3_aa: CASSPRTGATGELFF